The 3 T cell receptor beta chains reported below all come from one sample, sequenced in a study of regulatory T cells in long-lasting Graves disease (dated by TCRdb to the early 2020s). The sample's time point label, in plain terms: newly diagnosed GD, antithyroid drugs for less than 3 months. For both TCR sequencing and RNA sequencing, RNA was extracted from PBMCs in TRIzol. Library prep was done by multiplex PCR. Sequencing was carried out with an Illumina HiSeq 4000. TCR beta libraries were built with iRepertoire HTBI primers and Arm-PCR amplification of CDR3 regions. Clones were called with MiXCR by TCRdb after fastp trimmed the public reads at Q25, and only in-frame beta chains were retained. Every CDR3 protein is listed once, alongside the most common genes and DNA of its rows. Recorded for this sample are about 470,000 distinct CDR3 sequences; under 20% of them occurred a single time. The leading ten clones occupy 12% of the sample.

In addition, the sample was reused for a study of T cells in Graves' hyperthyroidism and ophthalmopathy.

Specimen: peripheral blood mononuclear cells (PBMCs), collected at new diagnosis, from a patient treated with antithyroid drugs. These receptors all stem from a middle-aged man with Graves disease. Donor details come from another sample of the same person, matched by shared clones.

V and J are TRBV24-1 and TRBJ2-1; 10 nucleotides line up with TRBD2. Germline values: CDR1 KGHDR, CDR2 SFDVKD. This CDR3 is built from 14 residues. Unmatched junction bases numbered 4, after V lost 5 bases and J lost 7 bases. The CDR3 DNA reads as TGTGCCACCAGTGCTAGCGGGAGTAAGAATGAGCAGTTCTTC. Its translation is CATSASGSKNEQFF.

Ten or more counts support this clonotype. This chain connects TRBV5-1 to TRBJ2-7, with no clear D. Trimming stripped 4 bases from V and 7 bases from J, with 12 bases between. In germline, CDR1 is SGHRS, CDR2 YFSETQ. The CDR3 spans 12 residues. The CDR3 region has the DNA TGCGCCAGCAGCCCTCAAGGCGCGGAGCAGTACTTC. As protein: CASSPQGAEQYF.

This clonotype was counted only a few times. The CDR3 region is CSARQRETSGSYEQYF. The CDR3 nucleotides are TGCAGTGCTAGACAGAGGGAGACTAGCGGGAGCTACGAGCAGTACTTC. This sequence joins TRBV20-1 and TRBJ2-7, with 12 positions matching TRBD2. The CDR3 covers 16 residues. The V gene end was trimmed by 2 bases and the J gene end by 3 bases; junction bases not matched to a gene: 8. In germline, CDR1 is DFQATT, CDR2 SNEGSKA (reference sequence).